Shown below are 3 T cell receptor beta chains from a single sample sequenced in a study of blood T cell repertoires in COVID-19. Using immunoSEQ multiplex PCR, the repertoire was profiled, and TCRdb retains in-frame clones only, with some absent. The sample lists fewer than 250,000 clones, around four fifths occurring once. Sequencing was carried out using peripheral blood. The receptors shown here come from a woman of 80 years or more with COVID-19, enrolled during active disease.

In DNA form, the CDR3 reads TGTGCCAGTAGTATAGTAGGGACTATCAATGAGCAGTTCTTC. This sequence encodes CASSIVGTINEQFF. This chain joins TRBV19 and TRBJ2-1; 7 bases match TRBD2. This CDR3 is built from 14 residues. J was trimmed by 6 bases and V by 1 base; bases with no gene match: 3. Germline V lookup: CDR1 LNHDA, CDR2 SQIVND (reference sequence).

This rearrangement joins TRBV5-1 to TRBJ2-3, with a tentative D call TRBD2 (7 bases). CDR1 and CDR2 (germline): SGHRS, YFSETQ. V lost 0 bases, J lost 2 bases, and 13 bases lay in between. This CDR3 region has 16 residues. The CDR3 reads CASSLATGGSTDTQYF. CDR3 DNA sequence: TGCGCCAGCAGCTTGGCAACGGGGGGCTCCACAGATACGCAGTATTTT.

The chain links TRBV7-2 to TRBJ1-1, with 10 bases aligning to TRBD1. CDR1 is SGHTA and CDR2 is FQGNSA in the germline V gene. Trimming took 4 bases from V and 5 from J; bases not matched to a gene: 4. This CDR3 is built from 14 residues. Here the CDR3 DNA reads TGTGCCAGCAGCTCCCGGGACAGGGGAACTGAAGCTTTCTTT. Translated: CASSSRDRGTEAFF.